The rows below give T cell receptor beta chains drawn from one sample of a study of a mutant IDH1 vaccine in newly diagnosed glioma. Sequenced by immunoSEQ multiplex PCR; TCRdb stores in-frame clones only, minus some. The table lists almost 95,000 clones, roughly 90% of them singletons. The antigens of these receptors remain unknown. Specimen: PBMCs, collected from a glioma patient whose treatment included an IDH1 peptide vaccine. The receptors come from a woman between 50 and 59 years old with glioma. CDR3s include the opening cysteine and the closing phenylalanine or tryptophan. Fields, in order: D gene, V gene, J gene, CDR3 length, clone size, CDR3 DNA, CDR3 protein. The D gene is left open where the match is weak. Expanded clones are given a class, and other clones once, few, many or no size at all.

D gene: TRBD1; V gene: TRBV6-1; J gene: TRBJ1-4; CDR3 length: 18; clone size: once; CDR3 DNA: TGTGCCAGCAGTGAAGTGGTGGGACAGGGGCTAAAAAATGAAAAACTGTTTTTT; CDR3 protein: CASSEVVGQGLKNEKLFF
D gene: -; V gene: TRBV6-1; J gene: TRBJ2-2; CDR3 length: 14; clone size: -; CDR3 DNA: TGTGCCAGCAGTGAAGGACGCAACACCGGGGAGCTGTTTTTT; CDR3 protein: CASSEGRNTGELFF
D gene: TRBD1; V gene: TRBV30; J gene: TRBJ2-2; CDR3 length: 15; clone size: -; CDR3 DNA: TGTGCCTGGAGTGTAGGACAGGGGATGGTCGGGGAGCTGTTTTTT; CDR3 protein: CAWSVGQGMVGELFF
D gene: TRBD1; V gene: TRBV7-9; J gene: TRBJ1-2; CDR3 length: 14; clone size: -; CDR3 DNA: TGTGCCAGCAGCTTACAGGGGGAGGAGGATGGCTACACCTTC; CDR3 protein: CASSLQGEEDGYTF
D gene: -; V gene: TRBV7-3; J gene: TRBJ2-1; CDR3 length: 14; clone size: -; CDR3 DNA: TGTGCCAGCGCACCCGGGGGAGGCTACAATGAGCAGTTCTTC; CDR3 protein: CASAPGGGYNEQFF
D gene: -; V gene: TRBV6-5; J gene: TRBJ2-2; CDR3 length: 15; clone size: few; CDR3 DNA: TGTGCCAGCAGCCCGGGGATCACTAACACCGGGGAGCTGTTTTTT; CDR3 protein: CASSPGITNTGELFF
D gene: TRBD2; V gene: TRBV5-1; J gene: TRBJ2-3; CDR3 length: 19; clone size: -; CDR3 DNA: TGCGCCAGCAGCACAGGACCCCCCGGTGCGGGAGTGCTGACAGATACGCAGTATTTT; CDR3 protein: CASSTGPPGAGVLTDTQYF
D gene: TRBD1; V gene: TRBV19; J gene: TRBJ2-2; CDR3 length: 14; clone size: -; CDR3 DNA: TGTGCCAGTACGGACAGGGGAAGGTTCGGGGAGCTGTTTTTT; CDR3 protein: CASTDRGRFGELFF
D gene: -; V gene: TRBV9; J gene: TRBJ2-5; CDR3 length: 14; clone size: -; CDR3 DNA: TGTGCCAGCAGCGTAGAAAAAGGGGGGGAGACCCAGTACTTC; CDR3 protein: CASSVEKGGETQYF
D gene: -; V gene: TRBV28; J gene: TRBJ1-1; CDR3 length: 14; clone size: -; CDR3 DNA: TGTGCCAGCAGTCCACAGGGCAGACCTACTGAAGCTTTCTTT; CDR3 protein: CASSPQGRPTEAFF
D gene: TRBD1; V gene: TRBV28; J gene: TRBJ2-7; CDR3 length: 13; clone size: -; CDR3 DNA: TGTGCCCACACCGGGACAGACTCCTACGAGCAGTACTTC; CDR3 protein: CAHTGTDSYEQYF
D gene: TRBD2; V gene: TRBV29-1; J gene: TRBJ2-1; CDR3 length: 15; clone size: -; CDR3 DNA: TGCAGCGTTGGGGCCTTTAGCGGGAGCTACAATGAGCAGTTCTTC; CDR3 protein: CSVGAFSGSYNEQFF
D gene: -; V gene: TRBV6-1; J gene: TRBJ1-2; CDR3 length: 15; clone size: -; CDR3 DNA: TGTCTTACCACGTCCCCGGACCTGGGGAACTATGGCTACACCTTC; CDR3 protein: CLTTSPDLGNYGYTF
D gene: TRBD1; V gene: TRBV5-1; J gene: TRBJ1-2; CDR3 length: 15; clone size: -; CDR3 DNA: TGCGCCAGCAGCCAAGGACAGGCCAGATACTATGGCTACACCTTC; CDR3 protein: CASSQGQARYYGYTF
D gene: -; V gene: TRBV6-5; J gene: TRBJ2-7; CDR3 length: 13; clone size: -; CDR3 DNA: TGTGCCAGCAGTTATGGAGGGCCCTACGAGCAGTACTTC; CDR3 protein: CASSYGGPYEQYF
D gene: -; V gene: TRBV21-1; J gene: TRBJ2-7; CDR3 length: 12; clone size: -; CDR3 DNA: TGTGCCAGCAGCATTTCCCTTTGCGAGCAGTACTTC; CDR3 protein: CASSISLCEQYF
D gene: TRBD1; V gene: TRBV4-1; J gene: TRBJ1-2; CDR3 length: 14; clone size: -; CDR3 DNA: TGCGCCAGCAGCCAAGGGGCTACAGGGGGCGGCTACACCTTC; CDR3 protein: CASSQGATGGGYTF
D gene: -; V gene: TRBV18; J gene: TRBJ1-1; CDR3 length: 14; clone size: -; CDR3 DNA: TGTGCCAGCTCACCCCCCGGGGGGAACACTGAAGCTTTCTTT; CDR3 protein: CASSPPGGNTEAFF
D gene: -; V gene: TRBV4-1; J gene: TRBJ1-2; CDR3 length: 17; clone size: few; CDR3 DNA: TGCGCCAGCAGCCAAGATCGGACACAGCAAAGGGCCTATGGCTACACCTTC; CDR3 protein: CASSQDRTQQRAYGYTF
D gene: -; V gene: TRBV7-8; J gene: TRBJ2-3; CDR3 length: 12; clone size: -; CDR3 DNA: TGTGCCAGCAGCCCGTTCACAGATACGCAGTATTTT; CDR3 protein: CASSPFTDTQYF
D gene: TRBD2; V gene: TRBV18; J gene: TRBJ2-7; CDR3 length: 16; clone size: -; CDR3 DNA: TGTGCCAGCTCACCAGGGACTAGCGGCCCGTCCTACGAGCAGTACTTC; CDR3 protein: CASSPGTSGPSYEQYF
D gene: -; V gene: TRBV7-9; J gene: TRBJ2-5; CDR3 length: 15; clone size: -; CDR3 DNA: TGTGCCAGCAGCTTAGCGCTAGGGTATCAAGAGACCCAGTACTTC; CDR3 protein: CASSLALGYQETQYF
D gene: -; V gene: TRBV5-1; J gene: TRBJ2-7; CDR3 length: 14; clone size: -; CDR3 DNA: TGCGCCAGCAGCTCTGGAGGGCTCGCCTACGAGCAGTACTTC; CDR3 protein: CASSSGGLAYEQYF
D gene: -; V gene: TRBV18; J gene: TRBJ2-5; CDR3 length: 14; clone size: once; CDR3 DNA: TGTGCCAGCTCACCACGGGGACTCCAAGAGACCCAGTACTTC; CDR3 protein: CASSPRGLQETQYF
D gene: TRBD2; V gene: TRBV15; J gene: TRBJ2-3; CDR3 length: 18; clone size: -; CDR3 DNA: TGTGCCACCAGCAGAGAGGGATTGGCGGGAGAGGAGGCAGATACGCAGTATTTT; CDR3 protein: CATSREGLAGEEADTQYF
D gene: -; V gene: TRBV28; J gene: TRBJ2-2; CDR3 length: 14; clone size: -; CDR3 DNA: TGTGCCAGCTACTGGGCGGGTCACACCGGGGAGCTGTTTTTT; CDR3 protein: CASYWAGHTGELFF
D gene: -; V gene: TRBV6-1; J gene: TRBJ2-1; CDR3 length: 12; clone size: -; CDR3 DNA: TGTGCCACTTCGGATCGGTACAATGAGCAGTTCTTC; CDR3 protein: CATSDRYNEQFF
D gene: -; V gene: TRBV6-1; J gene: TRBJ1-2; CDR3 length: 13; clone size: -; CDR3 DNA: TGTGCCAGCAGCTTACAGGAGAACTATGGCTACACCTTC; CDR3 protein: CASSLQENYGYTF
D gene: -; V gene: TRBV30; J gene: TRBJ2-7; CDR3 length: 13; clone size: -; CDR3 DNA: TGTGCCTGGAGGGGGGAACCGACCTACGAGCAGTACTTC; CDR3 protein: CAWRGEPTYEQYF
D gene: -; V gene: TRBV30; J gene: TRBJ2-7; CDR3 length: 12; clone size: -; CDR3 DNA: TGTGCCTGGGGGAGACGTGCCGGCGAGCAGTACTTC; CDR3 protein: CAWGRRAGEQYF
D gene: -; V gene: TRBV6-6; J gene: TRBJ1-2; CDR3 length: 13; clone size: -; CDR3 DNA: TGTGCCAGCAGTGGGTTGGGGCTCTATGGCTACACCTTC; CDR3 protein: CASSGLGLYGYTF
D gene: -; V gene: TRBV19; J gene: TRBJ1-5; CDR3 length: 17; clone size: -; CDR3 DNA: TGTGCCAGTAGTATAGATTGGGGAACAGGGTCCACTCAGCCCCAGCATTTT; CDR3 protein: CASSIDWGTGSTQPQHF
D gene: -; V gene: TRBV19; J gene: TRBJ1-1; CDR3 length: 15; clone size: -; CDR3 DNA: TGTGCCAGTACCCCCCGCGGCCCCGTGAAGACTGAAGCTTTCTTT; CDR3 protein: CASTPRGPVKTEAFF
D gene: -; V gene: TRBV28; J gene: TRBJ1-4; CDR3 length: 17; clone size: -; CDR3 DNA: TGTGCCAGCAGTTTTCGTAAGTGGCCAGGAGGTAATGAAAAACTGTTTTTT; CDR3 protein: CASSFRKWPGGNEKLFF
D gene: -; V gene: TRBV7-9; J gene: TRBJ2-3; CDR3 length: 14; clone size: -; CDR3 DNA: TGTGCCAGCAGCTTACTAGCAGCAGGAGGTACGCAGTATTTT; CDR3 protein: CASSLLAAGGTQYF
D gene: TRBD2; V gene: TRBV5-5; J gene: TRBJ2-7; CDR3 length: 16; clone size: -; CDR3 DNA: TGTGCCAGCAGCCAGGGACTAGCGGGAGCCTACTACGAGCAGTACTTC; CDR3 protein: CASSQGLAGAYYEQYF
D gene: -; V gene: TRBV5-1; J gene: TRBJ2-7; CDR3 length: 14; clone size: -; CDR3 DNA: TGCGCCAGCAGCCCAGACACCAATACCTACGAGCAGTACTTC; CDR3 protein: CASSPDTNTYEQYF
D gene: -; V gene: TRBV4-1; J gene: TRBJ2-7; CDR3 length: 19; clone size: -; CDR3 DNA: TGCGCCAGCAGCCCAAGAAAAATCGCTACACAGGCACGTTCCTACGAGCAGTACTTC; CDR3 protein: CASSPRKIATQARSYEQYF
D gene: TRBD2; V gene: TRBV7-8; J gene: TRBJ2-7; CDR3 length: 13; clone size: -; CDR3 DNA: TGTGCCAGCAGCTCTAGCGGGAGTTACGAGCAGTACTTC; CDR3 protein: CASSSSGSYEQYF
D gene: -; V gene: TRBV2; J gene: TRBJ1-1; CDR3 length: 13; clone size: few; CDR3 DNA: TGTGCCAGCAAGGGGGGCGCGGACACTGAAGCTTTCTTT; CDR3 protein: CASKGGADTEAFF
D gene: TRBD2; V gene: TRBV28; J gene: TRBJ2-3; CDR3 length: 16; clone size: -; CDR3 DNA: TGTGCCAGCAGTTCCCCCGGCGGGGAGGGGACAGATACGCAGTATTTT; CDR3 protein: CASSSPGGEGTDTQYF
D gene: -; V gene: TRBV6-5; J gene: TRBJ2-7; CDR3 length: 14; clone size: -; CDR3 DNA: TGTGCCAGCAGTTATTCTCAACAGGCCTACGAGCAGTACTTC; CDR3 protein: CASSYSQQAYEQYF
D gene: TRBD2; V gene: TRBV7-9; J gene: TRBJ2-5; CDR3 length: 15; clone size: -; CDR3 DNA: TGTGCCAGCAGCCAAGAGCGGGGTAGAGAAGAGACCCAGTACTTC; CDR3 protein: CASSQERGREETQYF
D gene: -; V gene: TRBV7-2; J gene: TRBJ2-5; CDR3 length: 15; clone size: once; CDR3 DNA: TGTGCCAGCAGCTGGGTGGGAGGGGGCCAAGAGACCCAGTACTTC; CDR3 protein: CASSWVGGGQETQYF
D gene: -; V gene: TRBV10-3; J gene: TRBJ1-5; CDR3 length: 14; clone size: -; CDR3 DNA: TGTGCCATCAGTGAGACGCGGGAGTATCAGCCCCAGCATTTT; CDR3 protein: CAISETREYQPQHF
D gene: -; V gene: TRBV30; J gene: TRBJ2-2; CDR3 length: 15; clone size: -; CDR3 DNA: TGTGCCTGGAGCGACGTACAGGCGAACACCGGGGAGCTGTTTTTT; CDR3 protein: CAWSDVQANTGELFF
D gene: -; V gene: TRBV28; J gene: TRBJ2-7; CDR3 length: 14; clone size: -; CDR3 DNA: TGTGCCAGCAGTTTCAGCGACGCCTGGTACGAGCAGTACTTC; CDR3 protein: CASSFSDAWYEQYF
D gene: -; V gene: TRBV19; J gene: TRBJ2-2; CDR3 length: 17; clone size: -; CDR3 DNA: TGTGCCAGTAACTACTTGGATCGGACCGTCAACACCGGGGAGCTGTTTTTT; CDR3 protein: CASNYLDRTVNTGELFF
D gene: -; V gene: TRBV30; J gene: TRBJ1-6; CDR3 length: 17; clone size: once; CDR3 DNA: TGTGCCTGGAGTCCTCTCAGGGACGGAACCTATAATTCACCCCTCCACTTT; CDR3 protein: CAWSPLRDGTYNSPLHF
D gene: -; V gene: TRBV5-8; J gene: TRBJ2-7; CDR3 length: 12; clone size: -; CDR3 DNA: TGTGCCAGCAGCGCGTCTCTCGTCGAGCAGTACTTC; CDR3 protein: CASSASLVEQYF
D gene: -; V gene: TRBV28; J gene: TRBJ2-1; CDR3 length: 16; clone size: -; CDR3 DNA: TGTGCCAGCAGTTTGGGCTCCAGCAGGAGGGTCAATGAGCAGTTCTTC; CDR3 protein: CASSLGSSRRVNEQFF
D gene: -; V gene: TRBV6-6; J gene: TRBJ2-7; CDR3 length: 13; clone size: -; CDR3 DNA: TGTGCCAGCACTACCCGTGGGCCCTACGAGCAGTACTTC; CDR3 protein: CASTTRGPYEQYF
D gene: -; V gene: TRBV7-9; J gene: TRBJ1-1; CDR3 length: 13; clone size: -; CDR3 DNA: TGTGCCAGCATCAAACTCCGAGGCGGTGAAGCTTTCTTT; CDR3 protein: CASIKLRGGEAFF
D gene: TRBD2; V gene: TRBV9; J gene: TRBJ2-1; CDR3 length: 15; clone size: -; CDR3 DNA: TGTGCCAGCAGCGTAGCTAGCGGGAGGGCCGGTGAGCAGTTCTTC; CDR3 protein: CASSVASGRAGEQFF